The 4 T cell receptor beta chains reported below all come from one sample, sequenced in a study of T cell responses to AZD1222 COVID-19 vaccine. Produced via immunoSEQ multiplex PCR; TCRdb's table is partial and in-frame only. Among about 100,000 clones listed, around 90% were seen once. The starting material was peripheral blood, obtained on day 0 of AZD1222 vaccination. Receptors were obtained from an adult in good health.

CDR3 DNA sequence: TGTGCCAGCAGGGACTTTATCTACAATGAGCAGTTCTTC. Translating gives CASRDFIYNEQFF. V gene TRBV25-1 combines with J gene TRBJ2-1; TRBD2 might be the D (5 bases). CDR1 is MGHDK, CDR2 SYGVNS, per germline. V lost 6 bases, J lost 3 bases, and 9 bases lay in between. The CDR3 sequence is 13 residues long.

The chain recombines TRBV29-1 with TRBJ2-7; tentatively, D is TRBD1 or TRBD2 (5 bases each). CDR3 length: 11 residues. Trimming took 7 bases from V and 5 from J, leaving 12 bases between them. Germline-derived CDR1 and CDR2 are SQVTM and ANQGSEA. CDR3 coding DNA: TGCAGCGGAGGGACCTTTAACGAGCAGTACTTC. It specifies CSGGTFNEQYF.

V gene TRBV25-1 combines with J gene TRBJ1-1, with 9 bases fitting TRBD1. The V gene's germline CDR1 is MGHDK and CDR2 SYGVNS. The CDR3 extends over 15 amino acids. The ends lost 1 base at V and 3 bases at J; junction bases unmatched: 3. CDR3 amino acids: CASSESTGGDTEAFF. In nucleotides, the CDR3 is TGTGCCAGCAGTGAATCGACAGGGGGGGACACTGAAGCTTTCTTT.

This clone was counted between two and nine times. The chain is built from TRBV18 and TRBJ2-5; 8 bases are shared with TRBD2. Germline CDR1 and CDR2: KGHSH and LQKENI. Unmatched junction bases numbered 10, after V lost 0 bases and J lost 4 bases. The CDR3 runs 17 residues. The CDR3 DNA is TGTGCCAGCTCACCACCGTCGGGCGGGAGGAGGGGAGAGACCCAGTACTTC. Amino acid sequence: CASSPPSGGRRGETQYF.